Listed below are T cell receptor beta chains from one sample, sequenced in a study of CD8 T cell repertoires and HIV-1 epitope variants. This table comes from immunoSEQ multiplex PCR, and its TCRdb copy is limited to in-frame clones, with some not included. The sample consists of 80,000 to 95,000 clones, 70% to 75% of them appearing once. Material for sequencing was uncultured baseline CD8+ T cells from peripheral blood mononuclear cells (PBMCs). The source is a male donor with HIV. Both conserved end residues are part of each CDR3. A D gene is named only where the DNA matches it firmly. The listing skips clone size in some rows; elsewhere it reads once, few, many or a size class.

D,size,J,V,CDR3,DNA
TRBD1,NA,TRBJ1-4,TRBV7-9,CASSLGTGGVEKLFF,TGTGCCAGCAGCTTAGGCACAGGGGGCGTCGAAAAACTGTTTTTT
NA,NA,TRBJ1-3,TRBV6-5,CASSYGVGGGNTIYF,TGTGCCAGCAGTTACGGGGTGGGAGGTGGAAACACCATATATTTT
TRBD2,NA,TRBJ2-6,TRBV10-3,CAIRHGAGEFGANVLTF,TGTGCCATCAGGCACGGGGCGGGAGAGTTTGGGGCCAACGTCCTGACTTTC
NA,NA,TRBJ2-7,TRBV7-6,CASSLALGVSGDEQYF,TGTGCCAGCAGCTTAGCGCTAGGGGTTTCAGGGGACGAGCAGTACTTC
NA,NA,TRBJ2-7,TRBV6-5,CASSYSSGFEQYF,TGTGCCAGCAGTTACTCATCCGGGTTCGAGCAGTACTTC
NA,NA,TRBJ2-5,TRBV19,CASREGSKETQYF,TGTGCCAGTAGGGAGGGATCAAAAGAGACCCAGTACTTC
NA,NA,TRBJ2-3,TRBV29-1,CSVETVGSTDTQYF,TGCAGCGTGGAGACAGTAGGGAGCACAGATACGCAGTATTTT
NA,NA,TRBJ1-2,TRBV27,CASRAPTDPTNYGYTF,TGTGCCAGCAGGGCCCCGACCGATCCCACTAACTATGGCTACACCTTC
NA,few,TRBJ2-5,TRBV11-1,CASSRIRRAGETQYF,TGTGCCAGCAGCCGGATCCGCAGGGCCGGAGAGACCCAGTACTTC
NA,NA,TRBJ1-2,TRBV2,CASREDGQPNYGYTF,TGTGCCAGCAGAGAGGACGGACAACCTAACTATGGCTACACCTTC
NA,once,TRBJ2-5,TRBV5-1,CASSLEAGQETQYF,TGCGCCAGCAGCTTGGAGGCAGGCCAAGAGACCCAGTACTTC
NA,NA,TRBJ2-1,TRBV6-5,CASSGGQHYNEQFF,TGTGCCAGCTCTGGCGGGCAGCACTACAATGAGCAGTTCTTC
TRBD1,NA,TRBJ1-5,TRBV27,CASSLTGNNQPQHF,TGTGCCAGCAGCTTGACAGGGAACAATCAGCCCCAGCATTTT
NA,NA,TRBJ2-1,TRBV7-2,CASSLQGYEQFF,TGTGCCAGCAGCTTGCAGGGCTATGAGCAGTTCTTC
NA,NA,TRBJ1-6,TRBV5-6,CASRGNNSPLHF,TGTGCCAGCAGAGGGAATAATTCACCCCTCCACTTT
NA,NA,TRBJ1-3,TRBV4-3,CASSQEGGNTIYF,TGCGCCAGCAGCCAAGAAGGTGGAAACACCATATATTTT
NA,NA,TRBJ2-7,TRBV28,CASSSYYPDAGANPYEQYF,TGTGCCAGCAGTTCCTATTATCCAGATGCAGGGGCCAATCCCTACGAGCAGTACTTC
NA,NA,TRBJ2-3,TRBV28,CASSLRGSGTDTQYF,TGTGCCAGCAGTTTAAGGGGAAGTGGTACAGATACGCAGTATTTT
NA,NA,TRBJ1-5,TRBV27,CASSLNRGSNQPQHF,TGTGCCAGCAGTTTGAATCGGGGTAGCAATCAGCCCCAGCATTTT
NA,NA,TRBJ1-4,TRBV9,CASSAPGANEKLFF,TGTGCCAGCAGCGCCCCGGGGGCTAATGAAAAACTGTTTTTT
NA,NA,TRBJ2-7,TRBV29-1,CSVSTPSYEQYF,TGCAGCGTTTCTACTCCGTCCTACGAGCAGTACTTC
TRBD1,NA,TRBJ1-5,TRBV19,CASSQGAGQPQHF,TGTGCCAGTAGTCAGGGGGCAGGGCAGCCCCAGCATTTT
NA,NA,TRBJ1-4,TRBV7-9,CASSGGVAGGPNEKLFF,TGTGCCAGCAGCGGTGGGGTCGCCGGGGGACCTAATGAAAAACTGTTTTTT
TRBD1,NA,TRBJ1-5,TRBV10-2,CASGTGSNQPQHF,TGCGCCAGCGGGACAGGGAGCAATCAGCCCCAGCATTTT
NA,once,TRBJ1-4,TRBV4-3,CASSQVKNEKLFF,TGCGCCAGCAGCCAAGTTAAGAATGAAAAACTGTTTTTT
NA,NA,TRBJ2-7,TRBV6-5,CASSLGLPYEQYF,TGTGCCAGCAGCCTTGGACTTCCCTACGAGCAGTACTTC
NA,NA,TRBJ1-1,TRBV6-4,CASRGSGGSTEAFF,TGTGCCAGCAGGGGATCCGGGGGCAGCACTGAAGCTTTCTTT
NA,NA,TRBJ2-5,TRBV11-2,CASSPGTGQETQYF,TGTGCCAGCAGCCCCGGGACTGGCCAAGAGACCCAGTACTTC
NA,few,TRBJ1-5,TRBV30,CAWSVKGGNQPQHF,TGTGCCTGGAGTGTAAAAGGGGGCAATCAGCCCCAGCATTTT
NA,once,TRBJ1-1,TRBV14,CASSQRGFFDNSPTEAFF,TGTGCCAGCAGCCAGAGGGGATTTTTTGATAACTCCCCTACGGAAGCTTTCTTT
NA,NA,TRBJ1-5,TRBV6-6,CASSPGIQPQHF,TGTGCCAGCAGTCCAGGGATTCAGCCCCAGCATTTT
NA,once,TRBJ2-3,TRBV6-5,CASSTDWRSTDTQYF,TGTGCCAGCAGTACCGATTGGCGGAGCACAGATACGCAGTATTTT
NA,NA,TRBJ2-7,TRBV11-2,CASSPLKSLQEQYF,TGTGCCAGCAGCCCCCTTAAGTCGCTCCAGGAGCAGTACTTC
TRBD2,NA,TRBJ2-7,TRBV11-2,CASSSRVSGGSYEQYF,TGTGCCAGCAGCTCTCGGGTTTCGGGGGGCTCCTACGAGCAGTACTTC
NA,NA,TRBJ1-5,TRBV28,CASSLSVGPNQPQHF,TGTGCCAGCAGTTTATCTGTTGGGCCGAATCAGCCCCAGCATTTT
NA,NA,TRBJ2-1,TRBV11-2,CASSLLSPMDEQFF,TGTGCCAGCAGCTTACTCTCGCCGATGGATGAGCAGTTCTTC
TRBD1,once,TRBJ2-1,TRBV5-6,CASSLATGVEGYNEQFF,TGTGCCAGCAGCTTGGCAACAGGGGTAGAAGGTTACAATGAGCAGTTCTTC
NA,NA,TRBJ2-3,TRBV5-1,CASSFTTGGTDTQYF,TGCGCCAGCAGCTTTACAACGGGAGGCACAGATACGCAGTATTTT
TRBD1,NA,TRBJ1-2,TRBV7-2,CASSSRTGGSYGYTF,TGTGCCAGCAGCTCCCGGACAGGGGGCAGCTATGGCTACACCTTC
NA,NA,TRBJ2-7,TRBV27,CASSLKSSYEQYF,TGTGCCAGCAGTTTAAAGAGCTCCTACGAGCAGTACTTC
NA,NA,TRBJ1-1,TRBV9,CASSVVGTEAFF,TGTGCCAGCAGCGTAGTGGGAACTGAAGCTTTCTTT
NA,NA,TRBJ1-2,TRBV9,CASSHSTEANYGYTF,TGTGCCAGCAGCCACTCCACCGAGGCTAACTATGGCTACACCTTC
TRBD1,NA,TRBJ2-2,TRBV29-1,CSVRTGTNTGELFF,TGCAGCGTTCGGACAGGGACGAACACCGGGGAGCTGTTTTTT
TRBD1,NA,TRBJ1-1,TRBV7-9,CASSHRDRLNTEAFF,TGTGCCAGCAGCCACCGGGACAGATTGAACACTGAAGCTTTCTTT
NA,NA,TRBJ1-3,TRBV29-1,CSVDVNSGNTIYF,TGCAGCGTTGATGTGAACTCTGGAAACACCATATATTTT
NA,NA,TRBJ2-3,TRBV9,CASSVRGVRTDTQYF,TGTGCCAGCAGCGTAAGGGGCGTTCGCACAGATACGCAGTATTTT
NA,NA,TRBJ1-1,TRBV10-3,CAISEQGSMTEAFF,TGTGCCATCAGTGAGCAGGGATCGATGACTGAAGCTTTCTTT